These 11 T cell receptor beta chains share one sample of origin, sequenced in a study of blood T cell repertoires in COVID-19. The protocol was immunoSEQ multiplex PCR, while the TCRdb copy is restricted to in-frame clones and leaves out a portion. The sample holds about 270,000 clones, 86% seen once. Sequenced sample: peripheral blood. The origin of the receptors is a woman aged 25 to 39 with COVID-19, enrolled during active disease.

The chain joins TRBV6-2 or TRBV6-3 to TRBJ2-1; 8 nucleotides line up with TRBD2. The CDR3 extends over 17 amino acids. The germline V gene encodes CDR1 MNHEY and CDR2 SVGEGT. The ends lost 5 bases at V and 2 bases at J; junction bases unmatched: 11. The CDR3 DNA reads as TGTGCCAGCAGTAAAGGAGCCGGGGGGGAAACCTACAATGAGCAGTTCTTC. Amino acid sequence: CASSKGAGGETYNEQFF.

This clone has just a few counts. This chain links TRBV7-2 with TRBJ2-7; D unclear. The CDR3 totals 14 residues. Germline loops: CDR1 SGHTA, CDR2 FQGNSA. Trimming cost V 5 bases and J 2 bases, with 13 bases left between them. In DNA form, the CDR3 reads TGTGCCAGCAGCACACCTGGCCTCACCTACGAGCAGTACTTC. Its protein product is CASSTPGLTYEQYF.

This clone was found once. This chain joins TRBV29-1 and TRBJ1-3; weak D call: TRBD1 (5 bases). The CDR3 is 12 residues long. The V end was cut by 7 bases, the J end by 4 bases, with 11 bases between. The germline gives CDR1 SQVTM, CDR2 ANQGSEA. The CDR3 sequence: CSADGGGNTIYF. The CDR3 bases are TGCAGCGCCGATGGGGGGGGAAACACCATATATTTT.

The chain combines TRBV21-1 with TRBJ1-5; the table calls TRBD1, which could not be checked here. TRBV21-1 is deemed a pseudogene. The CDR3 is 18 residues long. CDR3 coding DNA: TGTGCCAGCAGCAAATTGGCTTGGGACAGTCCCCTCGGTTCACCCCAGCATTTT. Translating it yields CASSKLAWDSPLGSPQHF.

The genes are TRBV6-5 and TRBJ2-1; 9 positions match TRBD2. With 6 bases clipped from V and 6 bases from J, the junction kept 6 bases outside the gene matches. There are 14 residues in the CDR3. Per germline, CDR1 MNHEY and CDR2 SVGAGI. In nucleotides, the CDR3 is TGTGCCAGCAGCCCGGGACTAGCCCTCAATGAGCAGTTCTTC. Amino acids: CASSPGLALNEQFF.

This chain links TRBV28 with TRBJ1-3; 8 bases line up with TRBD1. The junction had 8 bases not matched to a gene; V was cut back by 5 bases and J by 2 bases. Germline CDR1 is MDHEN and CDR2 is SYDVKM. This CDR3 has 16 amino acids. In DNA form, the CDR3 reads TGTGCCAGCAGTCTCCTCAAACAGGGGGCTGGAAACACCATATATTTT. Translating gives CASSLLKQGAGNTIYF.

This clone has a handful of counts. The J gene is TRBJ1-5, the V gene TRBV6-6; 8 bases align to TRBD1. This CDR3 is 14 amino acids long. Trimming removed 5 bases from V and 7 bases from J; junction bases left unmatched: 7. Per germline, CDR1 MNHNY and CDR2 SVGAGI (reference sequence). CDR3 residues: CASSPRGRAQPQHF. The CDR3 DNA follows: TGTGCCAGCAGTCCCAGGGGGCGCGCACAGCCCCAGCATTTT.

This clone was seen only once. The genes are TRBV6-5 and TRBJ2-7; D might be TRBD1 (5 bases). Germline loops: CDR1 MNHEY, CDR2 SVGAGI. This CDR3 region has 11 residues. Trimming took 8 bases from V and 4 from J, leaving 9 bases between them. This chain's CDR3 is CASPAGYEQYF. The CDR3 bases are TGTGCCAGCCCGGCAGGGTACGAGCAGTACTTC.

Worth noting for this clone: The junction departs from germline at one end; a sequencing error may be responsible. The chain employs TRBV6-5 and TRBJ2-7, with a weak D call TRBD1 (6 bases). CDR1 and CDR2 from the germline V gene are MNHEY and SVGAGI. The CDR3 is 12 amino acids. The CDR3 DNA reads TGTGCCAGCAGCCGCCTTGGACAGCCGGTGGGGTTC. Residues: CASSRLGQPVGF.

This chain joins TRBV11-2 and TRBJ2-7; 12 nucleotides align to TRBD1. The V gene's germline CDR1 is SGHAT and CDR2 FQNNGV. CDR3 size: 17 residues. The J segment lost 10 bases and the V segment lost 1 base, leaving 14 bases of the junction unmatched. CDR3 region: CASSLGAPSGQGALQYF. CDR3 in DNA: TGTGCCAGCAGCTTAGGGGCACCCTCGGGACAGGGGGCGTTACAGTACTTC.

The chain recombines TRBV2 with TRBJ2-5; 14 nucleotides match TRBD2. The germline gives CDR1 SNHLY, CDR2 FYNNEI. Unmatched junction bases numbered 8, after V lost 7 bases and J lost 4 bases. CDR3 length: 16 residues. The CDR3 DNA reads TGTGCCAGCACCAGGGGACTAGCGGGGGTGGGAGAGACCCAGTACTTC. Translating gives CASTRGLAGVGETQYF.